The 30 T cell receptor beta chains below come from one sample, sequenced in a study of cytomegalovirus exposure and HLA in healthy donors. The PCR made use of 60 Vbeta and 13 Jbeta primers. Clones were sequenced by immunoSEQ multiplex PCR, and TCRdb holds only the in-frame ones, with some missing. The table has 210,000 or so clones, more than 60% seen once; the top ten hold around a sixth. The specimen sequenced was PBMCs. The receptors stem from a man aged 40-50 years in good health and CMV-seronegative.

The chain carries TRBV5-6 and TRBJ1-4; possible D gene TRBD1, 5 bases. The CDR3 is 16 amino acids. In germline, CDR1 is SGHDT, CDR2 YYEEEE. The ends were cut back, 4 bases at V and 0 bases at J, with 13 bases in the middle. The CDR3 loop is CASSHGQTATNEKLFF. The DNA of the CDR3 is TGTGCCAGCAGCCATGGACAAACTGCAACTAATGAAAAACTGTTTTTT.

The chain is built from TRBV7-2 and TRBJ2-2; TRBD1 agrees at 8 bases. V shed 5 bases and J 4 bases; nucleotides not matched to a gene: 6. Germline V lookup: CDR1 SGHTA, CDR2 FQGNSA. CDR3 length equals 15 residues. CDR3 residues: CASSEIQGVTGELFF. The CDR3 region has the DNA TGTGCCAGCAGCGAAATACAGGGGGTCACCGGGGAGCTGTTTTTT.

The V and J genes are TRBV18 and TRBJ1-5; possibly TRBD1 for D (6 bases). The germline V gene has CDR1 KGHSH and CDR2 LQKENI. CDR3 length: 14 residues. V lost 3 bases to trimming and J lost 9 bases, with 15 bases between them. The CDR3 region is CASSPGRGIGPQHF. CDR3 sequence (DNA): TGTGCCAGCTCACCGGGAAGGGGGATAGGGCCCCAGCATTTT.

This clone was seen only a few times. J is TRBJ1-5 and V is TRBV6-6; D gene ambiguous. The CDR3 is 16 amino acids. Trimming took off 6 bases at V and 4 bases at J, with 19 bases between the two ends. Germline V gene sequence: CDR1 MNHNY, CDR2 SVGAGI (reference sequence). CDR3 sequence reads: CASSRRGTGTNQPQHF. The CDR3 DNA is TGTGCCAGCAGCCGCCGAGGTACTGGTACTAATCAGCCCCAGCATTTT.

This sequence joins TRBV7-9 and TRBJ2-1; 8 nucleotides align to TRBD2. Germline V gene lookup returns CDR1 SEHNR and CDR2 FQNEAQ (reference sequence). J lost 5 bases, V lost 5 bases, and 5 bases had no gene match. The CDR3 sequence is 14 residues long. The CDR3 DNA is TGTGCCAGCAGCCTATGGACTAGCCACAATGAGCAGTTCTTC. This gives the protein CASSLWTSHNEQFF.

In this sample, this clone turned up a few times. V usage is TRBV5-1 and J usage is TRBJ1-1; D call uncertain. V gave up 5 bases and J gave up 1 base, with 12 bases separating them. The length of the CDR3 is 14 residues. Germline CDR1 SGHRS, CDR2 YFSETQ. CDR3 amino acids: CASSRSPGNTEAFF. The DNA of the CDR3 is TGCGCCAGCAGTCGGAGCCCTGGGAACACTGAAGCTTTCTTT. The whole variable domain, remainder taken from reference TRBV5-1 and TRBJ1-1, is KAGVTQTPRYLIKTRGQQVTLSCSPISGHRSVSWYQQTPGQGLQFLFEYFSETQRNKGNFPGRFSGRQFSNSRSEMNVSTLELGDSALYLCASSRSPGNTEAFFGQGTRLTVV.

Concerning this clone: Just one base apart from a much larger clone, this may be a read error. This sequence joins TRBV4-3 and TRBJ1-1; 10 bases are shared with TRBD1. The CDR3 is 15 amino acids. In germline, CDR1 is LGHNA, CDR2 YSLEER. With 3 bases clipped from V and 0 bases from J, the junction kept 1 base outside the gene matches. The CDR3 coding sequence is TGCGCCAGCAGCCAGGGACAGGGGTTGAACACTGAAGCTTTCTTT. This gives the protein CASSQGQGLNTEAFF.

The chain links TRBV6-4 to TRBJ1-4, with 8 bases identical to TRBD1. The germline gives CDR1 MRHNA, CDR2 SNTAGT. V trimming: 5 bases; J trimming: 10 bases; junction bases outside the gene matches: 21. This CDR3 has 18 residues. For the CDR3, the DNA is TGTGCCAGCAGTCCTGGGGCCGGGACAGGAGGGAAACCGGGAAAACTGTTTTTT. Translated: CASSPGAGTGGKPGKLFF.

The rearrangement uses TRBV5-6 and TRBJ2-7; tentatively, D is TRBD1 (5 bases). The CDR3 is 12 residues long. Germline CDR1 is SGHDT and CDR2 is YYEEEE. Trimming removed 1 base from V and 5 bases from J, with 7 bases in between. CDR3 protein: CASSLTGNEQYF. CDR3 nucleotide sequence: TGTGCCAGCAGCTTGACAGGCAACGAGCAGTACTTC.

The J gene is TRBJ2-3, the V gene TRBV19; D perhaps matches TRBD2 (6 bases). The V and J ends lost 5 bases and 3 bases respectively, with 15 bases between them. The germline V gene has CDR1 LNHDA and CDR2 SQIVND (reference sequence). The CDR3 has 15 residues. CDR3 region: CASSLSGATTDTQYF. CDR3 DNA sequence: TGTGCCAGTAGTCTTAGCGGAGCCACTACAGATACGCAGTATTTT. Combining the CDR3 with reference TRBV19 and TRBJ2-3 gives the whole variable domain DGGITQSPKYLFRKEGQNVTLSCEQNLNHDAMYWYRQDPGQGLRLIYYSQIVNDFQKGDIAEGYSVSREKKESFPLTVTSAQKNPTAFYLCASSLSGATTDTQYFGPGTRLTVL.

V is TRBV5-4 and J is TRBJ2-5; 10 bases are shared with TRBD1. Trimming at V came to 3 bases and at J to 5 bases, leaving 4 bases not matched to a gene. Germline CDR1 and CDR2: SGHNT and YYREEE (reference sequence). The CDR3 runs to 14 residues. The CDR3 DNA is TGTGCCAGCAGCTCTGACAGGGGGCGGGAGACCCAGTACTTC. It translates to CASSSDRGRETQYF. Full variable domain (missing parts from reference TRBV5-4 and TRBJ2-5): ETGVTQSPTHLIKTRGQQVTLRCSSQSGHNTVSWYQQALGQGPQFIFQYYREEENGRGNFPPRFSGLQFPNYSSELNVNALELDDSALYLCASSSDRGRETQYFGPGTRLLVL.

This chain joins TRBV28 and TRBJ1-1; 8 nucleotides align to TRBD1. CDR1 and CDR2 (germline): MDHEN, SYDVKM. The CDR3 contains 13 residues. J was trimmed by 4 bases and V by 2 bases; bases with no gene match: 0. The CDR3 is CASSLQGATEAFF. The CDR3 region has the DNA TGTGCCAGCAGTTTACAGGGGGCCACTGAAGCTTTCTTT. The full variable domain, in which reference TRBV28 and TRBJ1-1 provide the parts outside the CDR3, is DVKVTQSSRYLVKRTGEKVFLECVQDMDHENMFWYRQDPGLGLRLIYFSYDVKMKEKGDIPEGYSVSREKKERFSLILESASTNQTSMYLCASSLQGATEAFFGQGTRLTVV.

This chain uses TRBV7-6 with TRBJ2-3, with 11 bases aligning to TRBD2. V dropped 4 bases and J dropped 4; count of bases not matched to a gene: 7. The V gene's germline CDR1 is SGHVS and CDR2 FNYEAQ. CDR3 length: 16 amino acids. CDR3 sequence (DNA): TGTGCCAGCAGCTCTTTAGCGGGGGGGAGGTCAGATACGCAGTATTTT. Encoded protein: CASSSLAGGRSDTQYF.

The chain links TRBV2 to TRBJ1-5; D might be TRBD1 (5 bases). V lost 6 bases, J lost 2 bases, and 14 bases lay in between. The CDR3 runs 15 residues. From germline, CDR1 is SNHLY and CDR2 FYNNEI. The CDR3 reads CASSGGLGGNQPQHF. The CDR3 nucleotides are TGTGCCAGCAGCGGGGGTCTGGGGGGCAATCAGCCCCAGCATTTT.

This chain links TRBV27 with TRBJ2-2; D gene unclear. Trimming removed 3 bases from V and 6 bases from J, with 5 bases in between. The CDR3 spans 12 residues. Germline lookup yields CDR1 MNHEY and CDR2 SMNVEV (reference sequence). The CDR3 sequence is CASSFLSGELFF. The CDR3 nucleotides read TGTGCCAGCAGTTTCCTCTCCGGGGAGCTGTTTTTT.

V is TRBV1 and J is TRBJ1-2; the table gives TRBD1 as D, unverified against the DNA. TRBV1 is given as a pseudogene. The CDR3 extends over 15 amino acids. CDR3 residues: CTSSQVQQRDYGYTF. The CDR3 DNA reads TGCACCAGCAGCCAAGTACAGCAACGCGACTATGGCTACACCTTC.

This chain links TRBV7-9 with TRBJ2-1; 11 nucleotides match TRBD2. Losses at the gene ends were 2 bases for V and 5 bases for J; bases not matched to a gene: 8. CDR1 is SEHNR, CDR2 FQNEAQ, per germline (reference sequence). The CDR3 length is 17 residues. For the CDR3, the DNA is TGTGCCAGCAGCTTATGGAAGACTAGCGGGATCCACAATGAGCAGTTCTTC. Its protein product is CASSLWKTSGIHNEQFF.

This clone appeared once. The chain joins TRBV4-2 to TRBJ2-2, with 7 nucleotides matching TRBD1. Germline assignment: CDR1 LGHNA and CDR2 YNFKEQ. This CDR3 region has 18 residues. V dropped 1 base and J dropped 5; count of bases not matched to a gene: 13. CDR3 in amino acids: CASSQGDRNFFRTGELFF. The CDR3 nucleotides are TGTGCCAGCAGCCAAGGGGACAGAAATTTCTTCAGGACCGGGGAGCTGTTTTTT.

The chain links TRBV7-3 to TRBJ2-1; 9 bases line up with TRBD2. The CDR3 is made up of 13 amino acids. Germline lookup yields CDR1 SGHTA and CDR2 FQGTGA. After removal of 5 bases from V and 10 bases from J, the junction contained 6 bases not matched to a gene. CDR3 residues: CASSLLAGREQFF. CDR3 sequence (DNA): TGTGCCAGCAGCCTTCTAGCGGGAAGGGAGCAGTTCTTC.

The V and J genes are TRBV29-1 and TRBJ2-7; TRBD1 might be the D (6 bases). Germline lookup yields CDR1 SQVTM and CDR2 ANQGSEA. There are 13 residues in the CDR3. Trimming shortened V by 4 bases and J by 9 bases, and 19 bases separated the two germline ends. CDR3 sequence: CSVGGGIAARQYF. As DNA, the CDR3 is TGCAGCGTTGGTGGGGGCATCGCGGCTAGGCAGTACTTC.

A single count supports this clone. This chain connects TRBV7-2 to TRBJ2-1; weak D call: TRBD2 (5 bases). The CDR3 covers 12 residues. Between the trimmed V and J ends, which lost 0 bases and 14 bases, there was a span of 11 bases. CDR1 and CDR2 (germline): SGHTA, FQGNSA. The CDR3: CASSLARREEFF. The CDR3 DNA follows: TGTGCCAGCAGCTTAGCGCGTCGGGAAGAGTTCTTC.

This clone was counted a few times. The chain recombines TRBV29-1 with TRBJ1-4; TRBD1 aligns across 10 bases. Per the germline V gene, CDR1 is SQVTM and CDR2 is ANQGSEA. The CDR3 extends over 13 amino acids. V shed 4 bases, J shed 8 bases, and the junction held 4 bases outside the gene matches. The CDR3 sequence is CSVVRTGGEKLFF. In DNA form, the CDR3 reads TGCAGCGTTGTCAGGACAGGGGGGGAAAAACTGTTTTTT.

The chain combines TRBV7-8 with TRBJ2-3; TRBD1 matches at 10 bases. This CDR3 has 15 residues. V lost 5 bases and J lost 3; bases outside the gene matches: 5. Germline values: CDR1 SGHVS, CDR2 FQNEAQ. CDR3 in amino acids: CASSARTGGTDTQYF. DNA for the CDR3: TGTGCCAGCAGCGCCCGGACAGGGGGTACAGATACGCAGTATTTT.

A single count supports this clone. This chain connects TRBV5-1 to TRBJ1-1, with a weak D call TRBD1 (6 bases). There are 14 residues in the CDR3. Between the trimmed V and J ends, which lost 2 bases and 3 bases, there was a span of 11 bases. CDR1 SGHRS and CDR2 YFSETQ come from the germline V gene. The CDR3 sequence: CASSFGGADTEAFF. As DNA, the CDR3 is TGCGCCAGCAGCTTTGGGGGGGCTGACACTGAAGCTTTCTTT.

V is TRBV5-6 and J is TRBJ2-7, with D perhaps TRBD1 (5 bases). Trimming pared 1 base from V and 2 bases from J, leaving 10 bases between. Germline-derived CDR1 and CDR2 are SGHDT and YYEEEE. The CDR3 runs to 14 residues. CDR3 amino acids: CASSLLGLPYEQYF. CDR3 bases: TGTGCCAGCAGCTTGCTGGGGCTCCCCTACGAGCAGTACTTC.

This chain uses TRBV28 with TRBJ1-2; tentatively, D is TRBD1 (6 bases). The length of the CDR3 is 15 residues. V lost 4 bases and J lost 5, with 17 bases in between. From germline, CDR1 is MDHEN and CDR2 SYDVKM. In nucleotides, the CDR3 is TGTGCCAGCAGTTCCCCAACAGGGTGGGGGTATGGCTACACCTTC. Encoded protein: CASSSPTGWGYGYTF.

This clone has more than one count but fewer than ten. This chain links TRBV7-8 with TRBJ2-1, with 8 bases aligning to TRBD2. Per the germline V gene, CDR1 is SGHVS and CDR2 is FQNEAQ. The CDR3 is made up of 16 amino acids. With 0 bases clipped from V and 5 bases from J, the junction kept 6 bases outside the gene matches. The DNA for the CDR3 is TGTGCCAGCAGCTTAGCGCAACGCGGGGGGAACAATGAGCAGTTCTTC. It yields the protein CASSLAQRGGNNEQFF.

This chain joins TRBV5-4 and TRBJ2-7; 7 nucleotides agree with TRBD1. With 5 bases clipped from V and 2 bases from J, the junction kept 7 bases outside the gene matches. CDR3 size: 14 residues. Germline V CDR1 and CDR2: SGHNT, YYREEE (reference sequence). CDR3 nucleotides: TGTGCCAGCAGTATACAGGGGTCCACCTACGAGCAGTACTTC. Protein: CASSIQGSTYEQYF.

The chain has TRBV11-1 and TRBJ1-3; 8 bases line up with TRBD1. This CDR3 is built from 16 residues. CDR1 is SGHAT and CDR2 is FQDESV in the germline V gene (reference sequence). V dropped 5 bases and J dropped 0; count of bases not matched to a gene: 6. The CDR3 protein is CASSAGQANSGNTIYF. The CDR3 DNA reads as TGTGCCAGCAGCGCGGGACAGGCGAACTCTGGAAACACCATATATTTT.

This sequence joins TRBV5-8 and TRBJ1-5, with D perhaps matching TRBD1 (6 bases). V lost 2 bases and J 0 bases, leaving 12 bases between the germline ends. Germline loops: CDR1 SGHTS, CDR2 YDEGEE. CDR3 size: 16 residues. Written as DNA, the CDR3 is TGTGCCAGCAGCTTACCCCGGGACATTAGCAATCAGCCCCAGCATTTT. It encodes CASSLPRDISNQPQHF. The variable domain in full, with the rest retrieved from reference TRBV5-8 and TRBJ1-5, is EAGVTQSPTHLIKTRGQQATLRCSPISGHTSVYWYQQALGLGLQFLLWYDEGEERNRGNFPPRFSGRQFPNYSSELNVNALELEDSALYLCASSLPRDISNQPQHFGDGTRLSIL.